This T cell receptor beta chain is from a study of T-cell memory formation after mild COVID-19. Study-level findings and limits: The study found contracting CD4+ clones mainly in CM and EM and contracting CD8+ clones in EMRA. Pre-infection memory harbored some responding clones, suggesting cross-reactive memory joined. CD4/CD8 balance held among clones contracting day 15 to 85, and later expanders leaned CD4+.

From germline, CDR1 is GTSNPN and CDR2 SVGIG (reference sequence). V was clipped by 0 bases and J by 1 base, with 15 bases between them. This CDR3 region has 16 residues. TCRdb reanalysed the 5' RACE reads using MiXCR and keeps one entry per CDR3 protein. Among about 130,000 distinct CDR3 sequences listed, about 15% were seen once. In regard to this clonotype: What it recognizes is unknown.

The J gene is TRBJ1-1, the V gene TRBV30; D remains unclear. The receptor comes from a man between 18 and 35 years old who had mild COVID-19 (a few samples of this study predate the infection). Cell type and time point are not known. The sequencing input was PBMCs or a T cell subset sorted from them (not recorded which). The CDR3: CAWSVPPGRGNTEAFF. For the CDR3, the DNA is TGTGCCTGGAGTGTACCCCCCGGCAGAGGGAACACTGAAGCTTTCTTT. Full variable domain (missing parts from reference TRBV30 and TRBJ1-1): SQTIHQWPATLVQPVGSPLSLECTVEGTSNPNLYWYRQAAGRGLQLLFYSVGIGQISSEVPQNLSASRPQDRQFILSSKKLLLSDSGFYLCAWSVPPGRGNTEAFFGQGTRLTVV.